This record covers a single T cell receptor (beta chain). These data are taken from a study of blood T cell repertoires in COVID-19. The age range of participants was about 18 to 90 years, with residence in about two dozen US areas. Before being deemed recovered, Cohort 3 donors had two negative PCRs, clearance, or symptom resolution. In the study's own analysis: From reference gene primer amplification, estimates of nucleated cell counts were derived. Profiled with immunoSEQ multiplex PCR; TCRdb holds only in-frame clones, not every one. That table is the source of V, J and clone size, and D and trimming were worked out from the DNA. The sample records 150,000 or so clones, roughly 80% being singletons. Sequencing was carried out using PBMCs or T cells enriched from blood (not recorded which). The receptor was derived from a man in his forties or fifties who had recovered from COVID-19.

The CDR3 bases are TGTGCTAGTGGTTTGGGCGGGACAGGGGGCATACTAGTGTGGAACACTGAAGCTTTCTTT. Translating it yields CASGLGGTGGILVWNTEAFF. The chain has TRBV12-5 and TRBJ1-1; 12 positions agree with TRBD1. CDR3 length: 20 residues. The germline gives CDR1 LGHNT, CDR2 FRNRAP. The V segment lost 1 base and the J segment 1 base; nucleotides outside the gene matches: 13.